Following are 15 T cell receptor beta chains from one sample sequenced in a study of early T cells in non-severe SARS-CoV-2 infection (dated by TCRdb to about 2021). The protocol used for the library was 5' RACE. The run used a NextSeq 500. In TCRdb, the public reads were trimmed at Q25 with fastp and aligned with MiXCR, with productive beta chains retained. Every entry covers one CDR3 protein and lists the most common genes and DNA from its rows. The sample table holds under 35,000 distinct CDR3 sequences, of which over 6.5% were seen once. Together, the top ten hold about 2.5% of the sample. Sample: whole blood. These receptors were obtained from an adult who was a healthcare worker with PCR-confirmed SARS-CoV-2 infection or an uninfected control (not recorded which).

The CDR3 DNA reads as TGTGCCAGCACCCTCAGGGCGGCTACCTCCTACAATGAGCAGTTCTTC. It encodes CASTLRAATSYNEQFF. V usage is TRBV7-8 and J usage is TRBJ2-1; possibly TRBD1 for D (5 bases). Trimming removed 7 bases from V and 0 bases from J, with 16 bases in between. This CDR3 has 16 amino acids. CDR1 is SGHVS and CDR2 is FQNEAQ in the germline V gene.

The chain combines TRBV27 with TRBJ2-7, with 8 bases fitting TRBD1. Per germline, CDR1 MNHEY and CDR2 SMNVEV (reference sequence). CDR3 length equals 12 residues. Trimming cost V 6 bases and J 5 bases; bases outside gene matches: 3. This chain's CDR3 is CASRTGAHEQYF. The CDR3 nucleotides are TGTGCCAGCAGGACAGGGGCCCACGAGCAGTACTTC.

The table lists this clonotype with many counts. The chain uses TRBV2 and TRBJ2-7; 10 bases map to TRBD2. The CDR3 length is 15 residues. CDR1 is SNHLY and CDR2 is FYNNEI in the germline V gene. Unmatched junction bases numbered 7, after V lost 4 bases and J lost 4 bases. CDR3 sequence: CASSGVAGGVYEQYF. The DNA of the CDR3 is TGTGCCAGCAGTGGGGTAGCGGGAGGAGTTTACGAGCAGTACTTC.

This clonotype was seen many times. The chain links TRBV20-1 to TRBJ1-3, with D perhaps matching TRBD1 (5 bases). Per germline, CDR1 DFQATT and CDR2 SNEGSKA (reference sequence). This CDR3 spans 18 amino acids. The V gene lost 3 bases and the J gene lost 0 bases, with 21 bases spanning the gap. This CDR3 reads CSASPKSGFASSGNTIYF. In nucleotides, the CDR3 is TGCAGTGCTAGCCCAAAATCAGGGTTCGCGAGCTCTGGAAACACCATATATTTT.

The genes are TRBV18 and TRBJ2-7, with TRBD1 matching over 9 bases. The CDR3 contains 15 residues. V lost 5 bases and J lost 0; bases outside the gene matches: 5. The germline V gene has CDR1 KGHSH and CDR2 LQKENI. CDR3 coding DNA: TGTGCCAGCTCAGCCGGGACAGGGACCTCCTACGAGCAGTACTTC. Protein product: CASSAGTGTSYEQYF.

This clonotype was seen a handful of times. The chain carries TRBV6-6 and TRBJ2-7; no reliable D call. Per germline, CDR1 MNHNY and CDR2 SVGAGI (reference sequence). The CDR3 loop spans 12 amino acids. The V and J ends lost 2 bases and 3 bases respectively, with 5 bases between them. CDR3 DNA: TGTGCCAGCAGTTACGTGGGCTACGAGCAGTACTTC. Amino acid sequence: CASSYVGYEQYF.

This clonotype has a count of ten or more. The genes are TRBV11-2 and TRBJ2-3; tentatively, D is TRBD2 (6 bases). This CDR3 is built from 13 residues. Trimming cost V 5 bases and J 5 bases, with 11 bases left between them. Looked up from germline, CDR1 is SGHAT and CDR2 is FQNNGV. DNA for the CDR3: TGTGCCAGCAGCCCGGGAGTGAAAGATACGCAGTATTTT. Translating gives CASSPGVKDTQYF.

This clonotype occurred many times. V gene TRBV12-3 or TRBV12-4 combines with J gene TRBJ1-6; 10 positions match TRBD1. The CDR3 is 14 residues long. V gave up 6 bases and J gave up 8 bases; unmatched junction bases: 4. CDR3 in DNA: TGTGCCAGCAGACGACAGGGGGCTGATTCACCCCTCCACTTT. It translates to CASRRQGADSPLHF.

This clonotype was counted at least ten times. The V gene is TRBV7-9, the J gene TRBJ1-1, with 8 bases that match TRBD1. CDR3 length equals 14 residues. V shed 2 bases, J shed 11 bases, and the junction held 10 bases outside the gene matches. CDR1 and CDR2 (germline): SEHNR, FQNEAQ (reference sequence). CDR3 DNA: TGTGCCAGCAGCTTATTTCAGGGGGCGGCGACGGCTTTCTTT. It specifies CASSLFQGAATAFF.

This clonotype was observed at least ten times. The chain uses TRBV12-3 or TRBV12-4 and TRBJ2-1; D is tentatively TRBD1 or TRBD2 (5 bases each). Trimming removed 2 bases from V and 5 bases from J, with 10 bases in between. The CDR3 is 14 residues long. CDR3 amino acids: CASSLLGVNNEQFF. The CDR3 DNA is TGTGCCAGCAGTTTACTGGGGGTCAACAATGAGCAGTTCTTC.

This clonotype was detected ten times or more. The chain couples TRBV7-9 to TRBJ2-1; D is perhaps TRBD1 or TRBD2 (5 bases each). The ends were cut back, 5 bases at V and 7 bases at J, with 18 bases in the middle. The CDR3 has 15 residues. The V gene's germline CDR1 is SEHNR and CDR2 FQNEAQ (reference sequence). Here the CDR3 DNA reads TGTGCCAGCAGCCGCCTGAATTACTGGGGGAATGAGCAGTTCTTC. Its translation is CASSRLNYWGNEQFF.

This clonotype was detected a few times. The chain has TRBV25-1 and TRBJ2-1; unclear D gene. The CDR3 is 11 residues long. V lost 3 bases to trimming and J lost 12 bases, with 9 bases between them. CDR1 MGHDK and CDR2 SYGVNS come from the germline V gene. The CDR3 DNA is TGTGCCAGCAGTGATACATCCCCGCAGTTCTTC. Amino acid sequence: CASSDTSPQFF.

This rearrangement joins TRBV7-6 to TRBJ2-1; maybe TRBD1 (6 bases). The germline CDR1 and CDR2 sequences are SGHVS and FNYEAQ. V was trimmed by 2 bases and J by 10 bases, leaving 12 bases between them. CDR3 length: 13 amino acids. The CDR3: CASSLTGIEEQFF. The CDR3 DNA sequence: TGTGCCAGCAGCTTAACAGGGATTGAAGAGCAGTTCTTC.

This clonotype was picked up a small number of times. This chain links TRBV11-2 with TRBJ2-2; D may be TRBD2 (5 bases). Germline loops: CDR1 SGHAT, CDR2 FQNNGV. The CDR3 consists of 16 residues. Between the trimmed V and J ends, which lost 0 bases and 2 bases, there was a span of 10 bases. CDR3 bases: TGTGCCAGCAGCTTAGATAGGAGCGGAAACACCGGGGAGCTGTTTTTT. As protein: CASSLDRSGNTGELFF.

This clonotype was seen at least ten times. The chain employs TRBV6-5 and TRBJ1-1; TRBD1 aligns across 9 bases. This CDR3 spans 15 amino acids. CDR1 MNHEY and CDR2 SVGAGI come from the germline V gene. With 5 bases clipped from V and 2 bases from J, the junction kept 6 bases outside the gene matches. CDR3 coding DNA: TGTGCCAGCAGTGGTAGGACAGGGGCCAACACTGAAGCTTTCTTT. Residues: CASSGRTGANTEAFF.